These 20 T cell receptor beta chains were sequenced from one sample in a study of radiation and T cells in renal cell carcinoma. Time point here: baseline pretreatment blood. Sample treatment: 15 Gy SBRT to primary tumor, nephrectomy 4 weeks later. Data came from immunoSEQ multiplex PCR; TCRdb stores just in-frame clones and leaves some out. The data contain 130,000 to 150,000 clones, about 87% of them singletons. Source: blood, taken from a patient whose treatment included radiotherapy and nephrectomy. The receptors come from a woman aged 70 to 79 with renal cell carcinoma.

The rearrangement uses TRBV9 and TRBJ1-5; 7 bases match TRBD1. V shed 4 bases, J shed 6 bases, and the junction held 7 bases outside the gene matches. Germline CDR1 is SGDLS and CDR2 is YYNGEE. The CDR3 extends over 14 amino acids. CDR3 protein: CASSSQGEGQPQHF. DNA of the CDR3: TGTGCCAGCAGCTCTCAGGGGGAAGGTCAGCCCCAGCATTTT.

This clone has a handful of counts. This rearrangement joins TRBV19 to TRBJ1-1; 9 bases are a match to TRBD1. Looked up from germline, CDR1 is LNHDA and CDR2 is SQIVND (reference sequence). There are 14 residues in the CDR3. After removal of 7 bases from V and 7 bases from J, the junction contained 10 bases not matched to a gene. Here the CDR3 DNA reads TGTGCCAGTACCCCGGGACAGGGTTTCAATGAAGCTTTCTTT. Its protein is CASTPGQGFNEAFF.

The genes are TRBV14 and TRBJ2-5; 9 positions match TRBD2. Germline loops: CDR1 SGHDN, CDR2 FVKESK. The CDR3 is made up of 15 amino acids. The V gene end was trimmed by 3 bases and the J gene end by 5 bases; junction bases not matched to a gene: 7. CDR3 residues: CASSQRGGLAETQYF. CDR3 nucleotides: TGTGCCAGCAGCCAGCGGGGGGGCCTAGCGGAGACCCAGTACTTC.

The gene calls are TRBV11-2 and TRBJ1-6; D is perhaps TRBD1 (6 bases). Germline loops: CDR1 SGHAT, CDR2 FQNNGV. This CDR3 comprises 18 residues. V shed 2 bases and J shed 0 bases, with 14 bases lying between them. CDR3 region: CASSLHQTGSSYNSPLHF. CDR3 nucleotide sequence: TGTGCCAGCAGCTTACATCAGACAGGCAGCTCCTATAATTCACCCCTCCACTTT.

This rearrangement joins TRBV29-1 to TRBJ2-3, with 8 bases fitting TRBD1. Unmatched junction bases numbered 4, after V lost 7 bases and J lost 1 base. From germline, CDR1 is SQVTM and CDR2 ANQGSEA. The CDR3 totals 13 residues. The CDR3: CSGDRGGTDTQYF. CDR3 sequence (DNA): TGCAGCGGAGACAGGGGTGGCACAGATACGCAGTATTTT.

CDR3 bases: TGTGCCAGCAGCTCGTACAGGGTTTACAATCAGCCCCAGCATTTT. This translates into CASSSYRVYNQPQHF. This chain joins TRBV5-8 and TRBJ1-5; maybe TRBD1 (6 bases). In germline, CDR1 is SGHTS, CDR2 YDEGEE. V lost 3 bases and J lost 3, with 13 bases in between. The CDR3 loop spans 15 amino acids.

The chain employs TRBV6-6 and TRBJ2-3, with a possible D match to TRBD2 (7 bases). The CDR3 extends over 14 amino acids. In germline, CDR1 is MNHNY, CDR2 SVGAGI (reference sequence). Trimming removed 6 bases from V and 1 base from J, with 11 bases in between. CDR3 in amino acids: CASSPGGRTDTQYF. CDR3 coding DNA: TGTGCCAGCAGCCCCGGGGGGCGCACAGATACGCAGTATTTT.

CDR3: CASSIAGIRDTQYF. The CDR3 region has the DNA TGTGCCAGCAGTATTGCGGGGATCCGAGATACGCAGTATTTT. The chain uses TRBV6-6 and TRBJ2-3; a possible D gene is TRBD2 (6 bases). Germline V CDR1 and CDR2: MNHNY, SVGAGI (reference sequence). This CDR3 is 14 amino acids long. V shed 5 bases and J shed 5 bases, with 14 bases lying between them.

The V gene is TRBV27, the J gene TRBJ1-5; no clear D. V lost 5 bases, J lost 7 bases, and 18 bases lay in between. This CDR3 is 15 amino acids long. Germline lookup yields CDR1 MNHEY and CDR2 SMNVEV (reference sequence). The CDR3 here is CASSPYPPTVQPQHF. CDR3 DNA sequence: TGTGCCAGCAGTCCCTACCCTCCTACCGTCCAGCCCCAGCATTTT.

Concerning this clone: The junction departs from the called germline gene at one end, perhaps through a read error. The genes are TRBV9 and TRBJ1-2, with D unresolved. Per the germline V gene, CDR1 is SGDLS and CDR2 is YYNGEE. CDR3 size: 14 residues. CDR3 nucleotides: TGTGCCAGCAGCGTAGATACATTTAACGATGGCTACACCTTC. Its protein product is CASSVDTFNDGYTF.

The rearrangement links TRBV5-1 to TRBJ2-5; unclear D gene. The germline V gene encodes CDR1 SGHRS and CDR2 YFSETQ. V was clipped by 7 bases and J by 5 bases, with 18 bases between them. CDR3 length: 14 amino acids. CDR3 DNA sequence: TGCGCCAGCCGGGCCTTAGGCACTCCGGAGACCCAGTACTTC. Residues: CASRALGTPETQYF.

The chain links TRBV5-1 to TRBJ2-2; unclear D gene. V lost 4 bases to trimming and J lost 4 bases, with 8 bases between them. The CDR3 is made up of 13 amino acids. CDR1 and CDR2 from the germline V gene are SGHRS and YFSETQ. Here the CDR3 reads CASSLESTGELFF. CDR3 DNA sequence: TGCGCCAGCAGCCTAGAATCCACCGGGGAGCTGTTTTTT.

The chain combines TRBV11-2 with TRBJ2-3; D is unclear. V lost 5 bases, J lost 5 bases, and 14 bases lay in between. Looked up from germline, CDR1 is SGHAT and CDR2 is FQNNGV. The length of the CDR3 is 14 residues. The CDR3 protein is CASSAALGRDTQYF. The CDR3 bases are TGTGCCAGCAGCGCAGCCCTGGGCCGAGATACGCAGTATTTT. Based on the CDR3 plus reference TRBV11-2 and TRBJ2-3, the full variable domain is EAGVAQSPRYKIIEKRQSVAFWCNPISGHATLYWYQQILGQGPKLLIQFQNNGVVDDSQLPKDRFSAERLKGVDSTLKIQPAKLEDSAVYLCASSAALGRDTQYFGPGTRLTVL.

The V gene is TRBV19, the J gene TRBJ1-1, with D perhaps matching TRBD1 (5 bases). The CDR3 is 15 amino acids. Germline loops: CDR1 LNHDA, CDR2 SQIVND (reference sequence). The V end was cut by 3 bases, the J end by 1 base, with 12 bases between. The chain's CDR3 is CASSMQGPGNTEAFF. CDR3 DNA sequence: TGTGCCAGTAGTATGCAGGGACCGGGGAACACTGAAGCTTTCTTT.

The chain employs TRBV6-5 and TRBJ2-7, with 8 bases aligning to TRBD1. This CDR3 contains 16 residues. The V gene's germline CDR1 is MNHEY and CDR2 SVGAGI. Germline trimming cut 2 bases from V and 0 bases from J; bases unmatched to any gene: 6. CDR3 protein: CASSYPGQGSSYEQYF. CDR3 sequence (DNA): TGTGCCAGCAGTTACCCCGGACAGGGTTCCTCCTACGAGCAGTACTTC.

The CDR3 loop reads CASRQQGLGTEAFF. Here the CDR3 DNA reads TGTGCCAGCAGACAACAGGGTCTGGGAACTGAAGCTTTCTTT. The chain uses TRBV27 and TRBJ1-1, with a weak D call TRBD1 (6 bases). V was trimmed by 6 bases and J by 5 bases, leaving 16 bases between them. The CDR3 is made up of 14 amino acids. CDR1 and CDR2 from the germline V gene are MNHEY and SMNVEV (reference sequence).

This clone was counted only a few times. This rearrangement joins TRBV19 to TRBJ1-5, with 8 bases aligning to TRBD1. The CDR3 covers 17 residues. With V trimmed by 7 bases and J by 2 bases, 13 bases remained unmatched. Germline-derived CDR1 and CDR2 are LNHDA and SQIVND (reference sequence). CDR3 nucleotides: TGTGCCAGTACCCCCCAGCAGGGGGCGCAAGGCAATCAGCCCCAGCATTTT. This gives the protein CASTPQQGAQGNQPQHF.

This chain uses TRBV7-9 with TRBJ1-2, with 11 bases matching TRBD1. The junction had 11 bases not matched to a gene; V was cut back by 6 bases and J by 8 bases. CDR3 size: 15 residues. CDR1 SEHNR and CDR2 FQNEAQ come from the germline V gene (reference sequence). The CDR3 is CASSFAGTGGGGYTF. CDR3 in DNA: TGTGCCAGCAGTTTCGCCGGGACAGGGGGTGGCGGCTACACCTTC.

The V and J genes are TRBV2 and TRBJ2-3, with TRBD2 identical over 7 bases. The CDR3 runs 14 residues. Germline V gene data show CDR1 as SNHLY and CDR2 as FYNNEI. V lost 10 bases to trimming and J lost 6 bases; unmatched junction nucleotides: 13. The CDR3 nucleotides read TGTGCCACACAAGGGCAGCGGGGCGGGGATACGCAGTATTTT. As protein: CATQGQRGGDTQYF.

This clone turned up a few times. This chain connects TRBV19 to TRBJ1-5; D is uncertain. Germline CDR1 reads LNHDA; CDR2 reads SQIVND (reference sequence). Trimming removed 5 bases at V and 7 bases at J, with 15 bases between. CDR3 length equals 14 residues. As DNA, the CDR3 is TGTGCCAGTAGTGCCCCCGGAGGTAAGCAGCCCCAGCATTTT. Translated, it gives CASSAPGGKQPQHF.